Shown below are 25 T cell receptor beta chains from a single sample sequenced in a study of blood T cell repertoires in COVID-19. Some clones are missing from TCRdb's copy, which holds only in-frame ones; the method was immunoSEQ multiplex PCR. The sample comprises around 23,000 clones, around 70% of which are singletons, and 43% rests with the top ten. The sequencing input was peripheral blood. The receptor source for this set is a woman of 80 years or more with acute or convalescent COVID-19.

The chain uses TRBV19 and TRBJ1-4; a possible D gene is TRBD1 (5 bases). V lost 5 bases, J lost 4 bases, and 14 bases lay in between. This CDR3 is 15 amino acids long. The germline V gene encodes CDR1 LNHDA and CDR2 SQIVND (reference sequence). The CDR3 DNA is TGTGCCAGTAGTCACACCAACAGGAATAATGAAAAACTGTTTTTT. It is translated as CASSHTNRNNEKLFF.

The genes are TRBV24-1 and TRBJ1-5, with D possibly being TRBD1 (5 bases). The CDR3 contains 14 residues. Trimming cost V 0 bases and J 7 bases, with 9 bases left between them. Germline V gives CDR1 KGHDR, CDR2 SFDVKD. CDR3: CATSDLRGRQPQHF. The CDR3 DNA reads TGTGCCACCAGTGATTTGCGGGGGAGGCAGCCCCAGCATTTT.

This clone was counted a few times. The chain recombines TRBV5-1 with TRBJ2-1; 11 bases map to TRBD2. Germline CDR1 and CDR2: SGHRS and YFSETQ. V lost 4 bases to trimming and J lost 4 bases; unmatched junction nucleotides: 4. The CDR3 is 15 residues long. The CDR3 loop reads CASSPTSGSYNEQFF. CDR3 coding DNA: TGCGCCAGCAGCCCCACTAGCGGGAGTTACAATGAGCAGTTCTTC.

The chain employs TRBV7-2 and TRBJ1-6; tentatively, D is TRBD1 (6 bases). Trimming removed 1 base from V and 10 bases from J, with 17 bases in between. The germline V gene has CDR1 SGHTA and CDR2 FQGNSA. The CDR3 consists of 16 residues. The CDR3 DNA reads TGTGCCAGCAGCTTAGAGGCGAGGATGGGGGCCTCACCCCTCCACTTT. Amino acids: CASSLEARMGASPLHF. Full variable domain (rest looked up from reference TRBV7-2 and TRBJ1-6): GAGVSQSPSNKVTEKGKDVELRCDPISGHTALYWYRQSLGQGLEFLIYFQGNSAPDKSGLPSDRFSAERTGGSVSTLTIQRTQQEDSAVYLCASSLEARMGASPLHFGNGTRLTVT.

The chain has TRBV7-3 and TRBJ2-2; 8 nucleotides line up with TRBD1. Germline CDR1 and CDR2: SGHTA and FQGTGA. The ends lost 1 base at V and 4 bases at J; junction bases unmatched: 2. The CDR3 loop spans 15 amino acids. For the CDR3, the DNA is TGTGCCAGCAGCTTAAACACAGGGGGCACCGGGGAGCTGTTTTTT. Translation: CASSLNTGGTGELFF.

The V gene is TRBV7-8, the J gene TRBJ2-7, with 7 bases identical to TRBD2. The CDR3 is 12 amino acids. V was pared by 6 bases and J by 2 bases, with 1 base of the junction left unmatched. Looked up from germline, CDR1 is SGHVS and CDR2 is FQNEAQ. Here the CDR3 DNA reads TGTGCCAGCAGGGGAGGGGCCTACGAGCAGTACTTC. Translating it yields CASRGGAYEQYF.

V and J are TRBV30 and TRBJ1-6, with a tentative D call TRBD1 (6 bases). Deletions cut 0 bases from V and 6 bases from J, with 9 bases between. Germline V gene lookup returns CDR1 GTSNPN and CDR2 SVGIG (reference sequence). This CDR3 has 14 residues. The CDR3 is CAWSVLRGNSPLHF. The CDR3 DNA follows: TGTGCCTGGAGTGTACTCAGGGGTAATTCACCCCTCCACTTT.

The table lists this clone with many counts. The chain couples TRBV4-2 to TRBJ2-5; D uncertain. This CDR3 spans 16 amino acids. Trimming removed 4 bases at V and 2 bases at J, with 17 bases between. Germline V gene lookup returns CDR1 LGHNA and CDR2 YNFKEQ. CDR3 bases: TGTGCCAGCAGCCGCCCTTCCGACGGAGTGCAAGAGACCCAGTACTTC. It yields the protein CASSRPSDGVQETQYF.

Here the CDR3 reads CASSVATGSEAFF. CDR3 DNA sequence: TGTGCCAGCAGCGTAGCGACGGGGTCTGAAGCTTTCTTT. The rearrangement uses TRBV9 and TRBJ1-1; D is uncertain. The ends were cut back, 0 bases at V and 6 bases at J, with 9 bases in the middle. Per germline, CDR1 SGDLS and CDR2 YYNGEE. The CDR3 loop spans 13 amino acids.

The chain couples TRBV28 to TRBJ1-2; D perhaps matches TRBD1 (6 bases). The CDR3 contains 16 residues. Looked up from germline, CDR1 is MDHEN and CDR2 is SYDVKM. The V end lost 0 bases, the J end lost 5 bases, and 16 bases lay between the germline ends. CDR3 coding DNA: TGTGCCAGCAGTTTATGGGGGGACACCAAAGGGTATGGCTACACCTTC. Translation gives CASSLWGDTKGYGYTF.

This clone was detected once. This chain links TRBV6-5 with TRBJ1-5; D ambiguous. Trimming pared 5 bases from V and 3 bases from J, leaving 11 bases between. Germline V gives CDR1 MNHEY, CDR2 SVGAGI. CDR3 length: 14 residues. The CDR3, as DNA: TGTGCCAGCAGTCTTCGGTTGGTCAATCAGCCCCAGCATTTT. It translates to CASSLRLVNQPQHF.

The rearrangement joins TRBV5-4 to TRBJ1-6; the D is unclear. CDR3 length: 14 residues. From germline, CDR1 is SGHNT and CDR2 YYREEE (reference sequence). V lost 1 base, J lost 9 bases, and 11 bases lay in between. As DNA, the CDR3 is TGTGCCAGCAGCTTGCTCGGTGTCGGTTCACCCCTCCACTTT. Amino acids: CASSLLGVGSPLHF.

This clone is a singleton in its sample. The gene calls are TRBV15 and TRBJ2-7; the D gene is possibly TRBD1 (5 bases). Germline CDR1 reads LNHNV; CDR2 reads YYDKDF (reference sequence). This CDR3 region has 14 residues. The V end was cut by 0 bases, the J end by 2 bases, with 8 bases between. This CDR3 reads CATSRDQGPYEQYF. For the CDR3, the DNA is TGTGCCACCAGCAGAGATCAGGGCCCCTACGAGCAGTACTTC.

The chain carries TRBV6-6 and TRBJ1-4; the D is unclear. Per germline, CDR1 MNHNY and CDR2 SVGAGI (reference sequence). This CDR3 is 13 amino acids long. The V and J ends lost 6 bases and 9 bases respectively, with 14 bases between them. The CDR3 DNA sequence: TGTGCCAGCAGCCTTGACCCCGGGAAAAAACTGTTTTTT. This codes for CASSLDPGKKLFF.

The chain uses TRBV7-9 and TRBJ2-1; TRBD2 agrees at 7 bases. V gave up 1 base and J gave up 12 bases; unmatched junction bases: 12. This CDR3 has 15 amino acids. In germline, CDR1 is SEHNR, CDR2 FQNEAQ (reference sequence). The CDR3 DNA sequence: TGTGCCAGCAGCTTAGATCCGGGCCGGGAGGACGTGCAGTTCTTC. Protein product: CASSLDPGREDVQFF.

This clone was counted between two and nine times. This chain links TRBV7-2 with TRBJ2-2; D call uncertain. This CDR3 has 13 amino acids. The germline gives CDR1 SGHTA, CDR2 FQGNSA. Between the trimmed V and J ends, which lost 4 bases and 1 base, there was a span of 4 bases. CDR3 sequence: CASSYRNTGELFF. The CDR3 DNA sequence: TGTGCCAGCAGCTATAGGAACACCGGGGAGCTGTTTTTT.

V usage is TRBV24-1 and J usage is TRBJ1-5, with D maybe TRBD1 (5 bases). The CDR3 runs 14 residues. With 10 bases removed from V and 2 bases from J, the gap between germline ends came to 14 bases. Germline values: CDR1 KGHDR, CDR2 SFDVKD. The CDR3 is CATATGQGNQPQHF. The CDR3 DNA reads TGTGCCACAGCCACAGGCCAGGGCAATCAGCCCCAGCATTTT.

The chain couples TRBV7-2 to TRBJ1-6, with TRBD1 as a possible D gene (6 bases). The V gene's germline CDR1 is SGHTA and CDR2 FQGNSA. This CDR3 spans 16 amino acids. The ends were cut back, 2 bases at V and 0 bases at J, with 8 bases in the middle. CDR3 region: CASSLRGGSYNSPLHF. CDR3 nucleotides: TGTGCCAGCAGCTTAAGGGGGGGCTCCTATAATTCACCCCTCCACTTT.

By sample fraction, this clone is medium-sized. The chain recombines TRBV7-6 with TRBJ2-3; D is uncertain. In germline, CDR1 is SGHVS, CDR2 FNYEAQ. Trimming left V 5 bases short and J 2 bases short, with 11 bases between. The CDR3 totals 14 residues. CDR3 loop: CASSLRSPTDTQYF. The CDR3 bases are TGTGCCAGCAGCCTTAGGAGCCCCACAGATACGCAGTATTTT.

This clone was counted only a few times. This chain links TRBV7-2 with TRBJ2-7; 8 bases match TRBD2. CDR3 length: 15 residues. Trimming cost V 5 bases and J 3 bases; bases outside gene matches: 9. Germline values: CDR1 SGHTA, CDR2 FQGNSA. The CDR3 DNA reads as TGTGCCAGCAGCCCCGGGGGGACTAGGCGCTACGAGCAGTACTTC. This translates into CASSPGGTRRYEQYF.

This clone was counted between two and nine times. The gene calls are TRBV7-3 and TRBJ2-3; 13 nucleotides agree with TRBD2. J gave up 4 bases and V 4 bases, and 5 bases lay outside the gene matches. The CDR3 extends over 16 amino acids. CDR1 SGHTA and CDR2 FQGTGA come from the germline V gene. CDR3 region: CASSSLTSGGADTQYF. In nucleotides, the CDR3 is TGTGCCAGCAGCTCTCTCACTAGCGGGGGGGCAGATACGCAGTATTTT.

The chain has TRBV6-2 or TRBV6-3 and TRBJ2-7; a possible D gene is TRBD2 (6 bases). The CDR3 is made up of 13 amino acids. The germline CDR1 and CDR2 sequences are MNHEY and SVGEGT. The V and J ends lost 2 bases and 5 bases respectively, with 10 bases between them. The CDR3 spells CASSYSGPDEQYF. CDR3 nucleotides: TGTGCCAGCAGTTACAGCGGGCCCGACGAGCAGTACTTC.

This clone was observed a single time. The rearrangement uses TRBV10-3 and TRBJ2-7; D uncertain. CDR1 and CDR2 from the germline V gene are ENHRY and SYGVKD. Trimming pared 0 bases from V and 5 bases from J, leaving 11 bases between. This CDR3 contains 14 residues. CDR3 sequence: CAISESVQLNEQYF. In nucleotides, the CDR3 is TGTGCCATCAGTGAGTCTGTCCAACTTAACGAGCAGTACTTC.

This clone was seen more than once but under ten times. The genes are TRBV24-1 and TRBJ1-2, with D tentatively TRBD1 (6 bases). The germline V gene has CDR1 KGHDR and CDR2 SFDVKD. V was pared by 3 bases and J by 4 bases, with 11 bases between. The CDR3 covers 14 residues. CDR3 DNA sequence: TGTGCCACCAGTGATCCGGCCAGGGGCTATGGCTACACCTTC. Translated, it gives CATSDPARGYGYTF.

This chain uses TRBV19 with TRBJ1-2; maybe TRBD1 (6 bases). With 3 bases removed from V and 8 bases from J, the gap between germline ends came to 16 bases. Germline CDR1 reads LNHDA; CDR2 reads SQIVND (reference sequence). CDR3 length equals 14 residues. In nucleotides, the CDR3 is TGTGCCAGTAGTATTGTGGACAGAAGTAAGGGCTACACCTTC. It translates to CASSIVDRSKGYTF.